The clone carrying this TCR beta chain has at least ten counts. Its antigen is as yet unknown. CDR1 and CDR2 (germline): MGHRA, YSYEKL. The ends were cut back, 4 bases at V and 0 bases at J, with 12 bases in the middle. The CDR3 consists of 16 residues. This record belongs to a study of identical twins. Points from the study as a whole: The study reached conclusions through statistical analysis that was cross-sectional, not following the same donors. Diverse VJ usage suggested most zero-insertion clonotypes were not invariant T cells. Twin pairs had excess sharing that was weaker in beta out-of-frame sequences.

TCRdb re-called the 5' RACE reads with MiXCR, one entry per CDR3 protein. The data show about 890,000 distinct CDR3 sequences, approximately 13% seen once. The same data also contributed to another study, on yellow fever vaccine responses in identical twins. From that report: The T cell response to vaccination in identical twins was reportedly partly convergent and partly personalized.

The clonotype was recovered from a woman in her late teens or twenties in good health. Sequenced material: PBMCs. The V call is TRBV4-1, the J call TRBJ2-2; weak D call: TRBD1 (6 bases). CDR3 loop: CASSLRDTSNTGELFF. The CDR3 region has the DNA TGCGCCAGCAGCCTTAGGGACACCTCGAACACCGGGGAGCTGTTTTTT.